This entry features one T cell receptor beta chain sequence. Its antigen is not yet known. Base qualities are not at hand, and no much larger clone is one base apart. The data were taken from a study of shared clonotypes between healthy human individuals (dated by TCRdb to the early 2020s). Broadly, across the study: The cohort comprised a couple of women and a few men aged 18 to 49 years. Per donor, three plates each were used for CD4 naive and CD4 memory, two for CD8 naive, and one for CD8 memory. To estimate repertoire size and how much clonotypes are shared between individuals, the study performed deep sequencing of blood TCR repertoires from about five healthy adults. Libraries were prepared and TCR repertoires were sequenced by different laboratories using diverse techniques, in order to increase sequencing depth and limit assay-specific biases. Per donor, leukapheresis produced somewhere between about 0.85 and 10 billion PBMCs. Here is what the overall study found, with its caveats: Based on pairwise subsampling, the degree of clonotype sharing among donors was expected to be affected by sequencing depth. Because the study included a small number of donors, the genetic and exposure-history diversity represented was limited. Roughly 5% of naive CD4, 3.5% of naive CD8, about 2.1% of memory CD4, and 0.4% of memory CD8 clonotypes were shared across a few donors. Higher generation probabilities were observed for clonotypes shared by all four sorted-subset donors than for non-shared clonotypes. Sampling was limited to blood, and TCR repertoires in tissue likely differ from TCR repertoires in blood. Larger estimated clonotype richness was generally found for naive subsets than for memory subsets. Incomplete sequencing was indicated by rarefaction of sorted-subset datasets, despite the large sequencing depth.

The donors were healthy, HIV-negative adults with no recently reported acute infections or vaccinations. Every donor was a Caucasian adult residing in Nashville, Tennessee, USA. CD4+ T cells were enriched by magnetic negative selection, after which naive cells were positively selected on CD45RA and the negative fraction was taken as the memory subset. After blood collection by leukapheresis, PBMCs were isolated using Ficoll-Histopaque density gradient centrifugation and then cryopreserved in the vapor phase of liquid nitrogen. Analytical flow cytometry was used to check the purity and quantity of each magnetically sorted T cell population. From each sorted fraction, genomic DNA was isolated and quantified by UV absorbance on a Nanodrop 2000c. Using the deep immunoSEQ assay, multiplex PCR amplified TCR CDR3 regions from genomic DNA. Genomic DNA extracted from each cell subset was distributed evenly over all wells of several immunoSEQ 96-well plates, and each plate served as one replicate. Each replicate PCR for sorted subsets received around 210 ng genomic DNA, equal to roughly 29,000 T cell genomes. Purified libraries were measured with a Qubit 3.0 fluorometer, size-checked on a Bioanalyzer 2100, and measured again with the KAPA Library Quantification kit. Every immunoSEQ 96-well plate was sequenced on a dedicated single-read 150-cycle Illumina NextSeq 550 flow cell. The authors processed their data as follows. Because the immunoSEQ output included only junctional sequences and no quality scores, the filtering could not be the same as the filtering used for full-length reads. To assign V/J genes and CDR3, sequences were annotated against IMGT germline references using PyIR, a Python wrapper for IgBLAST v1.9. Reads were removed for weak V/J assignments (E-value above 1e-6), missing CDR3, stop codons, out-of-frame junctions, or ambiguous translated residues. V3J clonotypes were defined as sequences sharing the same inferred V gene, J gene, and CDR3 amino acid sequence. To compute the percentage overlap between repertoires, the number of shared unique clonotypes was divided by the size of the smaller repertoire. Repertoire richness was assessed with RTK rarefaction, the Chao1 estimator, and Recon v2.1 estimates of unobserved clonotypes. Generation probabilities were computed with OLGA for all TCRbeta clonotypes obtained by the gDNA method from four donors. In its TCRdb copy, this immuneACCESS table keeps in-frame sequences only and misses some clones. Where compared with another copy, unresolved V genes explain less than half of these, and the others have no known cause. The V and J calls and clone size come from that table; D and trimming were worked out from the DNA. The sample profile shows a few million clones; approximately 92% of them were found once. 0.13% to 0.15% of the sample is held by the ten biggest clonotypes.

The sequenced sample consisted of naive CD4+ T cells sorted from blood. The cell subset or site label of this sample denotes: CD45RA+ positively selected. This clonotype was sampled from a man younger than 35 in good health.

CDR3 region: CASSRRGLTQYF. The DNA sequence is given as TGTGCCAGCAGCCGTCGGGGCCTGACCCAGTACTTC. The V gene is TRBV4-2 and the J gene is TRBJ2-5; the D call is possibly TRBD1 or TRBD2, each sharing 5 bases. A distance of 10 bases separates the germline ends of V and J, which lose 4 bases and 7 bases respectively. Based on the germline V gene, the CDR1 and CDR2 sequences are LGHNA and YNFKEQ. Counted from cysteine to phenylalanine, this CDR3 has 12 amino acids. The only DNA kept is the CDR3, 36 bases in frame from the first base.